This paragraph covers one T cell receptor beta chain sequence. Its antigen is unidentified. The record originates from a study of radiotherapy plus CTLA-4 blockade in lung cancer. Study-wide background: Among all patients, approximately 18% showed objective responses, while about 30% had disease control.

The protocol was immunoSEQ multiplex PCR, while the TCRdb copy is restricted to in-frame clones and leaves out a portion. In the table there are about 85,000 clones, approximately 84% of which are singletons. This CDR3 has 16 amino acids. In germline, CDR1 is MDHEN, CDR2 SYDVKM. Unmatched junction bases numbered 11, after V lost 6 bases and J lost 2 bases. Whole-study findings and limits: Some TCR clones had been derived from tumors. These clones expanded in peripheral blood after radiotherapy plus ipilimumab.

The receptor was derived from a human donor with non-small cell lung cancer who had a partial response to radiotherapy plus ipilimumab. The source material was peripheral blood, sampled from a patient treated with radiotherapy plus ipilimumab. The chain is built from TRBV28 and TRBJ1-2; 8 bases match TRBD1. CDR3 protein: CASRPDRARINYGYTF. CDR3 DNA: TGTGCCAGCAGGCCGGACAGGGCAAGGATAAACTATGGCTACACCTTC.